This T cell receptor beta chain was found in a study of blood T cell repertoires in COVID-19. This CDR3 contains 13 residues. J lost 10 bases, V lost 4 bases, and 8 bases had no gene match. Germline CDR1 SGHDN, CDR2 FVKESK. This clone was seen a single time. Source study methods: Researchers report that nucleated cell counts were estimated from reference gene primer amplification. TCRdb's table, derived via immunoSEQ multiplex PCR, lists solely in-frame clones and lacks some. V and J calls and clone size are given by that table; D and trimming were obtained from the DNA. In the table there are 130,000 to 150,000 clones, roughly 76% of which are singletons.

This sequence originates from a human donor with acute or convalescent COVID-19. The donor label of this sample is uncertain. The rearrangement joins TRBV14 to TRBJ1-1; TRBD1 aligns across 8 bases. The source material was peripheral blood. This chain's CDR3 is CASSLAGQGVAFF. The CDR3 region has the DNA TGTGCCAGCAGCCTAGCTGGACAGGGTGTAGCTTTCTTT. Filled out from reference TRBV14 and TRBJ1-1, the complete variable domain reads EAGVTQFPSHSVIEKGQTVTLRCDPISGHDNLYWYRRVMGKEIKFLLHFVKESKQDESGMPNNRFLAERTGGTYSTLKVQPAELEDSGVYFCASSLAGQGVAFFGQGTRLTVV.